This T cell receptor beta chain appears in the sequencing data of a study of cytotoxic CD8 clonotypes in ibrutinib-treated CLL. Sequencing was performed with immunoSEQ multiplex PCR; in TCRdb, only in-frame clones are kept and a portion is missing. The sample carries 20,000 to 30,000 clones, roughly 74% recorded once. This clone was seen once. The source is a human donor with chronic lymphocytic leukemia. The input for sequencing was PBMCs, taken after 12 months of ibrutinib treatment.

CDR3 DNA sequence: TGTGCCAGCAGTTCCCGGGACAGGGGACCGAACACTGAAGCTTTCTTT. Its protein product is CASSSRDRGPNTEAFF. The genes are TRBV27 and TRBJ1-1; 10 bases agree with TRBD1. Germline V CDR1 and CDR2: MNHEY, SMNVEV (reference sequence). The CDR3 has 16 residues. V shed 4 bases and J 1 base; nucleotides not matched to a gene: 6.